The 26 T cell receptor beta chains given below trace back to one sample, sequenced in a study of T cell responses to AZD1222 COVID-19 vaccine. Method: immunoSEQ multiplex PCR; TCRdb's copy keeps in-frame clones and lacks some. The sample has around 180,000 clones; 75% to 95% are singletons. Sequencing was performed on peripheral blood, taken on day 0 of AZD1222 vaccination. The receptors come from an adult in good health.

The chain links TRBV5-1 to TRBJ1-1, with D possibly being TRBD1 (6 bases). The germline CDR1 and CDR2 sequences are SGHRS and YFSETQ. This CDR3 is built from 15 residues. V lost 6 bases to trimming and J lost 1 base, with 16 bases between them. Written as DNA, the CDR3 is TGCGCCAGCAAGTCCGGGGGGCGAGGGAACACTGAAGCTTTCTTT. Translating it yields CASKSGGRGNTEAFF.

V usage is TRBV18 and J usage is TRBJ1-5; D is unclear. Germline lookup yields CDR1 KGHSH and CDR2 LQKENI. Trimming cost V 3 bases and J 1 base, with 13 bases left between them. This CDR3 spans 16 amino acids. The DNA for the CDR3 is TGTGCCAGCTCACCGACGAAGGCGCCAAGCAATCAGCCCCAGCATTTT. Translated, it gives CASSPTKAPSNQPQHF.

The V gene is TRBV2, the J gene TRBJ1-2; no firm D call. The V end was cut by 0 bases, the J end by 2 bases, with 25 bases between. CDR3 length equals 20 residues. In germline, CDR1 is SNHLY, CDR2 FYNNEI. Here the CDR3 reads CASSEALLGRLGGVNYGYTF. CDR3 bases: TGTGCCAGCAGTGAAGCGCTTCTGGGTCGACTTGGTGGGGTAAACTATGGCTACACCTTC.

This clone was observed a single time. J is TRBJ1-1 and V is TRBV11-1; D ambiguous. This CDR3 has 13 amino acids. The V gene lost 5 bases and the J gene lost 1 base, with 8 bases spanning the gap. The V gene's germline CDR1 is SGHAT and CDR2 FQDESV (reference sequence). CDR3 in DNA: TGTGCCAGCAGCGGGAACAGGAACACTGAAGCTTTCTTT. This encodes CASSGNRNTEAFF.

The chain links TRBV2 to TRBJ2-1; 8 bases line up with TRBD2. This CDR3 is 15 amino acids long. With 0 bases clipped from V and 9 bases from J, the junction kept 7 bases outside the gene matches. CDR1 SNHLY and CDR2 FYNNEI come from the germline V gene. The CDR3 coding sequence is TGTGCCAGCAGTGAAGCGCTCGCGGGGGGTGGTGAGCAGTTCTTC. The encoded protein is CASSEALAGGGEQFF.

V gene TRBV19 combines with J gene TRBJ1-1; no clear D gene. V was cut by 1 base and J by 4 bases, with 4 bases left in between. CDR3 length: 12 amino acids. Germline loops: CDR1 LNHDA, CDR2 SQIVND (reference sequence). The CDR3: CASSIGITEAFF. CDR3 in DNA: TGTGCCAGTAGTATAGGAATCACTGAAGCTTTCTTT.

This chain links TRBV5-6 with TRBJ2-3; D remains unclear. CDR3 size: 14 residues. Germline assignment: CDR1 SGHDT and CDR2 YYEEEE. The ends were cut back, 0 bases at V and 2 bases at J, with 7 bases in the middle. The CDR3 sequence: CASSLAAATDTQYF. In DNA, the CDR3 is TGTGCCAGCAGCTTGGCTGCAGCCACAGATACGCAGTATTTT. Supplemented by reference TRBV5-6 and TRBJ2-3, the full variable domain reads DAGVTQSPTHLIKTRGQQVTLRCSPKSGHDTVSWYQQALGQGPQFIFQYYEEEERQRGNFPDRFSGHQFPNYSSELNVNALLLGDSALYLCASSLAAATDTQYFGPGTRLTVL.

Only one count was recorded for this clone. The chain links TRBV11-2 to TRBJ1-2, with a tentative D call TRBD1 (6 bases). The CDR3 covers 12 residues. Germline V gene lookup returns CDR1 SGHAT and CDR2 FQNNGV. V was shortened by 5 bases and J by 8 bases, with 12 bases between the two germline ends. The CDR3 region is CASSPDRRGYTF. The CDR3, as DNA: TGTGCCAGCAGCCCGGACAGAAGAGGCTACACCTTC.

The chain recombines TRBV6-5 with TRBJ1-2, with TRBD1 identical over 7 bases. V dropped 6 bases and J dropped 0; count of bases not matched to a gene: 4. Germline lookup yields CDR1 MNHEY and CDR2 SVGAGI. The CDR3 runs to 14 residues. In DNA form, the CDR3 reads TGTGCCAGCAGGGGGGACAGAGCTAACTATGGCTACACCTTC. Protein sequence: CASRGDRANYGYTF.

The rearrangement joins TRBV3-1 (or the pseudogene TRBV3-2) to TRBJ1-3; the D gene is possibly TRBD1 (5 bases). Germline V CDR1 and CDR2: LGHDT, YNNKEL (reference sequence). The CDR3 contains 17 residues. V dropped 0 bases and J dropped 0 bases, with 12 bases sitting between them. The CDR3 sequence is CASSQDPRTGSGNTIYF. The CDR3 nucleotides read TGTGCCAGCAGCCAAGATCCCCGTACAGGCTCTGGAAACACCATATATTTT.

The V call is TRBV11-3, the J call TRBJ2-2; D gene ambiguous. V was shortened by 5 bases and J by 4 bases, with 14 bases between the two germline ends. CDR3 length: 15 residues. Germline V lookup: CDR1 SGHNT, CDR2 YENEEA. CDR3 DNA sequence: TGTGCCAGCAGCCCTTCATCGACGGGCACCGGGGAGCTGTTTTTT. This encodes CASSPSSTGTGELFF.

The gene calls are TRBV30 and TRBJ1-2, with D possibly TRBD1 on 6 matching bases. V lost 2 bases and J 13 bases, leaving 14 bases between the germline ends. CDR3 size: 11 residues. Germline CDR1 GTSNPN, CDR2 SVGIG (reference sequence). The CDR3 loop is CAWSPQGSPTF. The CDR3 DNA reads TGTGCCTGGAGTCCCCAGGGGTCCCCCACCTTC.

This sequence joins TRBV7-9 and TRBJ2-5; TRBD1 might be the D (5 bases). Germline lookup yields CDR1 SEHNR and CDR2 FQNEAQ (reference sequence). CDR3 length: 13 amino acids. Trimming took 3 bases from V and 4 from J, leaving 9 bases between them. For the CDR3, the DNA is TGTGCCAGCAGCTTTGTGCAGGGAGAGACCCAGTACTTC. Protein product: CASSFVQGETQYF.

This rearrangement joins TRBV5-5 to TRBJ1-6, with D unclear. The length of the CDR3 is 13 residues. With 4 bases removed from V and 10 bases from J, the gap between germline ends came to 12 bases. Germline assignment: CDR1 SGHKS and CDR2 YYEKEE (reference sequence). The CDR3 reads CASSHLERSPLHF. The CDR3, as DNA: TGTGCCAGCAGCCATTTGGAGAGGTCACCCCTCCACTTT.

The rearrangement uses TRBV27 and TRBJ2-5; D is possibly TRBD1 or TRBD2 (6 bases each). The CDR3 runs to 15 residues. The V end was cut by 2 bases, the J end by 4 bases, with 14 bases between. Germline lookup yields CDR1 MNHEY and CDR2 SMNVEV (reference sequence). The CDR3 reads CASSLLGGRVETQYF. CDR3 DNA sequence: TGTGCCAGCAGTTTACTTGGGGGGCGCGTAGAGACCCAGTACTTC.

This chain joins TRBV6-1 and TRBJ2-2; 9 positions agree with TRBD1. CDR3 length equals 16 residues. V lost 2 bases and J lost 4; bases outside the gene matches: 5. In germline, CDR1 is MNHNS, CDR2 SASEGT. Written as DNA, the CDR3 is TGTGCCAGCAGTGAATTGACAGGGGGTACCACCGGGGAGCTGTTTTTT. Residues: CASSELTGGTTGELFF.

The rearrangement links TRBV5-5 to TRBJ2-3, with D hard to call. Germline lookup yields CDR1 SGHKS and CDR2 YYEKEE (reference sequence). This CDR3 is 18 amino acids long. The ends were cut back, 0 bases at V and 2 bases at J, with 19 bases in the middle. The CDR3: CASSLGRVLTSLTDTQYF. In DNA, the CDR3 is TGTGCCAGCAGCTTGGGGCGAGTACTGACCTCGCTCACAGATACGCAGTATTTT.

In DNA, the CDR3 is TGTGCCAGCAGTTACTCCGGGGGACCCAACGAGCAGTACTTC. This translates into CASSYSGGPNEQYF. The V call is TRBV6-5, the J call TRBJ2-7, with TRBD2 as a possible D gene (6 bases). The CDR3 has 14 residues. Trimming shortened V by 0 bases and J by 5 bases, and 11 bases separated the two germline ends. Germline values: CDR1 MNHEY, CDR2 SVGAGI.

The V gene is TRBV27, the J gene TRBJ1-3; the D is unclear. Germline CDR1 reads MNHEY; CDR2 reads SMNVEV (reference sequence). The V end was cut by 4 bases, the J end by 5 bases, with 6 bases between. The CDR3 is made up of 12 amino acids. CDR3 nucleotide sequence: TGTGCCAGCAGTTCGTATCGAAACACCATATATTTT. Translation: CASSSYRNTIYF.

About this clone itself: Other DNA sequences in this specimen translate into the identical CDR3. The V and J genes are TRBV7-2 and TRBJ2-7, with 10 bases lining up with TRBD2. This CDR3 contains 14 residues. The junction had 2 bases not matched to a gene; V was cut back by 5 bases and J by 1 base. The V gene's germline CDR1 is SGHTA and CDR2 FQGNSA. CDR3 bases: TGTGCCAGCAGCAATAGCGGGGGGTCCTACGAGCAGTACTTC. Protein sequence: CASSNSGGSYEQYF.

The rearrangement joins TRBV7-2 to TRBJ1-4; no clear D gene. Trimming took off 5 bases at V and 3 bases at J, with 13 bases between the two ends. The CDR3 is made up of 15 amino acids. Looked up from germline, CDR1 is SGHTA and CDR2 is FQGNSA. The CDR3: CASSATRAPNEKLFF. CDR3 coding DNA: TGTGCCAGCAGCGCAACGCGGGCCCCTAATGAAAAACTGTTTTTT.

The genes are TRBV11-3 and TRBJ2-7, with D perhaps TRBD1 (5 bases). The CDR3 covers 14 residues. Germline loops: CDR1 SGHNT, CDR2 YENEEA. With 4 bases removed from V and 1 base from J, the gap between germline ends came to 11 bases. The CDR3 bases are TGTGCCAGCAGCTCATCACAGGATTCCTACGAGCAGTACTTC. Translated, it gives CASSSSQDSYEQYF.

This clone came up once. This sequence joins TRBV7-9 and TRBJ1-6, with TRBD1 as a possible D gene (5 bases). With 4 bases removed from V and 8 bases from J, the gap between germline ends came to 15 bases. This CDR3 spans 15 amino acids. The germline CDR1 and CDR2 sequences are SEHNR and FQNEAQ (reference sequence). Here the CDR3 DNA reads TGTGCCAGCAGCTCTGCGGGGGTGAGGGATTCACCCCTCCACTTT. Translated: CASSSAGVRDSPLHF.

The genes are TRBV6-5 and TRBJ1-2; TRBD1 aligns across 11 bases. The CDR3 length is 15 residues. The J segment lost 7 bases and the V segment lost 0 bases, leaving 4 bases of the junction unmatched. Germline V CDR1 and CDR2: MNHEY, SVGAGI. The CDR3 spells CASSYSGGTGGGYTF. CDR3 in DNA: TGTGCCAGCAGTTACTCGGGGGGGACAGGGGGTGGCTACACCTTC.

This chain connects TRBV5-6 to TRBJ1-3; 7 bases are shared with TRBD1. Germline V gene sequence: CDR1 SGHDT, CDR2 YYEEEE. The CDR3 length is 15 residues. The trim removed 5 bases at V and 1 base at J, leaving 6 bases unmatched. CDR3 protein: CASSFDRVSGNTIYF. The CDR3 bases are TGTGCCAGCAGTTTTGACAGGGTATCTGGAAACACCATATATTTT.

The count of this clone is one. This chain joins TRBV10-3 and TRBJ1-3; D gene ambiguous. Trimming shortened V by 6 bases and J by 4 bases, and 19 bases separated the two germline ends. The germline V gene encodes CDR1 ENHRY and CDR2 SYGVKD. The CDR3 spans 16 residues. The chain's CDR3 is CAISPSKTPGGNTIYF. CDR3 nucleotide sequence: TGTGCCATCAGCCCCAGTAAGACTCCCGGCGGAAACACCATATATTTT.